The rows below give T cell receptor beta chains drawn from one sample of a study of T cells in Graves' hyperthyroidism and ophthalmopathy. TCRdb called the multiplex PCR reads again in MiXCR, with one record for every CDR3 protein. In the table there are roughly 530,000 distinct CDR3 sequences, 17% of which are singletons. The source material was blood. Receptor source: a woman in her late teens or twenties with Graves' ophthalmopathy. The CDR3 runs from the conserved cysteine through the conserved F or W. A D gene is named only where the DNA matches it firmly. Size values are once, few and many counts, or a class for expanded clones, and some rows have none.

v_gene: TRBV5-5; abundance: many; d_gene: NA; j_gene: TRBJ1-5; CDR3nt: TGTGCCAGCAGCCCCGTGGTGGGGCGAAATCAGCCCCAGCATTTT; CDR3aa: CASSPVVGRNQPQHF
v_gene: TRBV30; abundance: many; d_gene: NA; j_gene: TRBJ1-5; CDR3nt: TGTGCCTGGAGTGTAGGAGGTAGCAATCAGCCCCAGCATTTT; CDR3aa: CAWSVGGSNQPQHF
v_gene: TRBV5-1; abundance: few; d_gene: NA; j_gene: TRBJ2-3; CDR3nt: TGCGCCAGCAGCTTGGATGTGGGCACAGATACGCAGTATTTT; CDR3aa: CASSLDVGTDTQYF
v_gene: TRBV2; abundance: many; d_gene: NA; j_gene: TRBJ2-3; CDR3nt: TGTGCCAGCAGCGTCGGCTATAGCACAGATACGCAGTATTTT; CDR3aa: CASSVGYSTDTQYF
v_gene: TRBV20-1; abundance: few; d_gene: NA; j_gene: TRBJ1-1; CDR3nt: TGCAGTGCTAGAGAAGGGGACAAGAACACTGAAGCTTTCTTT; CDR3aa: CSAREGDKNTEAFF
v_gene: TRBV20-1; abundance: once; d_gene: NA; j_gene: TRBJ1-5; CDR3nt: TGCAGTGCGGCCTTCCGCGGGGATCAGCCCCAGCATTTT; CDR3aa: CSAAFRGDQPQHF
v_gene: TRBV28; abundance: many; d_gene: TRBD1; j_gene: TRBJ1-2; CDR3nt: TGTGCCAGCACCTCGGACAGGGTCTATGGCTACACCTTC; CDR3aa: CASTSDRVYGYTF
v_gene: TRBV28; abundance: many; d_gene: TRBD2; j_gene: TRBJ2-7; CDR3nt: TGTGCCAGCAGTGCCTCCGCGGGGGGGATCGCCTACGAGCAGTACTTC; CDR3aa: CASSASAGGIAYEQYF
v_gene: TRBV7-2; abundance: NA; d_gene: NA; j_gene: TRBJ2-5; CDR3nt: TGTGCCAGCAAAGAACCCTACTTCCAAGAGACCCAGTACTTC; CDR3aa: CASKEPYFQETQYF
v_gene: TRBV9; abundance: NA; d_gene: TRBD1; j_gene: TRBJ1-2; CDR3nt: TGTGCCAGCAGCGGGGGACAGGGGGTGAACGTTGATGGCTACACCTTC; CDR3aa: CASSGGQGVNVDGYTF
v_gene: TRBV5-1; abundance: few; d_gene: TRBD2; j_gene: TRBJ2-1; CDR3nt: TGCGCCAGCAGCTTTTCGATGGGAGGGTCGAATGAGCAGTTCTTC; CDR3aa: CASSFSMGGSNEQFF
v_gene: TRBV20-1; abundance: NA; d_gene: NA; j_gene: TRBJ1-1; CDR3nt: TGCAGTGCTAGAGGGGCGGGCACTGAAGCTTTCTTT; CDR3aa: CSARGAGTEAFF
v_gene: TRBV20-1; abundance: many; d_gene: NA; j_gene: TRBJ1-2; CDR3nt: TGCAGTGCTAGAGATGTAAAACGCAGTGGCCTATATGGCTACACCTTC; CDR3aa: CSARDVKRSGLYGYTF
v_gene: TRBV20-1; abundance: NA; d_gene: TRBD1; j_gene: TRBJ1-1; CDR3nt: TGCAGTGCTAGAGATGGGCCGGGACAGTCTTCAGCTTTCTTT; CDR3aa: CSARDGPGQSSAFF
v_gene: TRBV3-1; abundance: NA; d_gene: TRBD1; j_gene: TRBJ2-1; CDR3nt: TGTGCCAGCAGCCAAGACCCCGGGACAGGGGGCAATGAGCAGTTCTTC; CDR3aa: CASSQDPGTGGNEQFF
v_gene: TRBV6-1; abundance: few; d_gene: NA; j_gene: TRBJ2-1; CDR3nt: TGTGCCAGCAGTTCCCTGGGGGAGCAGTTCTTC; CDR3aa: CASSSLGEQFF
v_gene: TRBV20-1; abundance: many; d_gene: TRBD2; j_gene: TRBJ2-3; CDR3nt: TGCAGTGCTAGACTAGCGGGAGGAGGGGATACGCAGTATTTT; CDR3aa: CSARLAGGGDTQYF
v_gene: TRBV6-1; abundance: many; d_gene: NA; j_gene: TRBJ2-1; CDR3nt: TGTGCCAGCAGTCTCGGTGGGGCTAGGAATGAGCAGTTCTTC; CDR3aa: CASSLGGARNEQFF
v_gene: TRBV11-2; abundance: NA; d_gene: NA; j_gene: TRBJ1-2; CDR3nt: TGTGCCAGCAGCCCCCCCGGGACGGTAGCCTATGGCTACACCTTC; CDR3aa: CASSPPGTVAYGYTF
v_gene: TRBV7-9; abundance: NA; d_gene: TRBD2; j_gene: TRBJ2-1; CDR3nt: TGTGCCAGCAGCTTAGGCAGGAGGACTAGCGGGCGTGCAGGGGAGCAGTTCTTC; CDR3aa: CASSLGRRTSGRAGEQFF
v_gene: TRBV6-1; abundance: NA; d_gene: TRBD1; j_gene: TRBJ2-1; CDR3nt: TGTGCCAGCAGGGGGACAGGGTTTGGGAATGAGCAGTTCTTC; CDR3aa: CASRGTGFGNEQFF
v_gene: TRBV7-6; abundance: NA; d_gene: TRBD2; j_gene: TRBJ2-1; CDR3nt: TGTGCCAGCAGCCTAGACGGGGGGGCCTTGGATGAGCAGTTCTTC; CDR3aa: CASSLDGGALDEQFF
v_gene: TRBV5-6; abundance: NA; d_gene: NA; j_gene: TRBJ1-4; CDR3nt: TGTGCCAGCAGCTTTAATCCCACAACTAATGAAAAACTGTTTTTT; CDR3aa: CASSFNPTTNEKLFF
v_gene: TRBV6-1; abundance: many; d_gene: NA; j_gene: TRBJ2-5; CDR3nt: TGTGCCAGCAGACAAGACGAGTGGGAGACCCAGTACTTC; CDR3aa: CASRQDEWETQYF
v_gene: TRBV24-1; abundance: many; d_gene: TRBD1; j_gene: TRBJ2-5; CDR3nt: TGTGCCACCAGTGACCCGGGACAGGAGGGGGAGACCCAGTACTTC; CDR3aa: CATSDPGQEGETQYF
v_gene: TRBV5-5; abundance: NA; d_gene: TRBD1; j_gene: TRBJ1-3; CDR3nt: TGCGCCAGCAGCTTGGGGCAGGGGGACTCTGGAAACACCATATATTTT; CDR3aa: CASSLGQGDSGNTIYF
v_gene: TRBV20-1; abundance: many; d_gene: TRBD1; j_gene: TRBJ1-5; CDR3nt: TGCAGTGCTAGGAGACAGGGAGGGTTGAACAATCAGCCCCAGCATTTT; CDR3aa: CSARRQGGLNNQPQHF
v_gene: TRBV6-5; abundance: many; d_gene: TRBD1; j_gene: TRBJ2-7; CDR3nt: TGTGCCAGCAGTTACTCTGGGACAGGATCCGAGCAGTACTTC; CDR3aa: CASSYSGTGSEQYF
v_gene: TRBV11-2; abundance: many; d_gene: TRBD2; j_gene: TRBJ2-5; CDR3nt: TGTGCCAGCAGCTTAGTAGCGGGGAGCCAAGAGACCCAGTACTTC; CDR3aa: CASSLVAGSQETQYF
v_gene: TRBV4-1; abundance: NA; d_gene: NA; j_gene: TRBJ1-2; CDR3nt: TGCGCCAGCAGCCAAATGCGGGGTGGGATTGGCTATGGCTACACCTTC; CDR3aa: CASSQMRGGIGYGYTF
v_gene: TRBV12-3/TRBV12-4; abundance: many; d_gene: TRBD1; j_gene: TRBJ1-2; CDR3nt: TGTGCCAGCACTGGGACAGGGGGCTTGGGTGGCTACACCTTC; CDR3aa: CASTGTGGLGGYTF
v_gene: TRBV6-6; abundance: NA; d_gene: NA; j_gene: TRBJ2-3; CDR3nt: TGTGCCAGCAGTTACACCCTTTTGGGGACGCAGTATTTT; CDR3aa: CASSYTLLGTQYF
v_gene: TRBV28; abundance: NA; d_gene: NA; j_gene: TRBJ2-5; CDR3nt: TGTGCCAGCAGTTTGGAACAGGGGGCGGGGGGGCAAGAGACCCAGTACTTC; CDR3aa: CASSLEQGAGGQETQYF
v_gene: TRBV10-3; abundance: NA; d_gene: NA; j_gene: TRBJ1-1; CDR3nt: TGTGCCGTACGAAGAGGGTGGGGGACTGAAGCTTTCTTT; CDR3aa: CAVRRGWGTEAFF
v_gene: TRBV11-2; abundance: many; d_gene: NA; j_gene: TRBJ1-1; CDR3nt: TGTGCCAGCAGCGAGCCTCAGTTGAACACTGAAGCTTTCTTT; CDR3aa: CASSEPQLNTEAFF
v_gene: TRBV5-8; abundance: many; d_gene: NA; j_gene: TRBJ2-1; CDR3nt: TGTGCCAGCAGCTTGTTAGGGAACAATGAGCAGTTCTTC; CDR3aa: CASSLLGNNEQFF
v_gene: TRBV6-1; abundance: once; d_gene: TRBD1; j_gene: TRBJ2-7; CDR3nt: TGTGCCAGCACCTCCCGAGACAGGGGCTACGAGCAGTACTTC; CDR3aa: CASTSRDRGYEQYF
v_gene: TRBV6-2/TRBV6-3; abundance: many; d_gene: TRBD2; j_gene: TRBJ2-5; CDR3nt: TGTGCCAGCAGTCTGACTAGCTTACAAGAGACCCAGTACTTC; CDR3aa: CASSLTSLQETQYF
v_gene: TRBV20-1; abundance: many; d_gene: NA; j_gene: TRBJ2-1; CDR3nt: TGCAGTGCTAGGCTACAGTACAATGAGCAGTTCTTC; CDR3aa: CSARLQYNEQFF
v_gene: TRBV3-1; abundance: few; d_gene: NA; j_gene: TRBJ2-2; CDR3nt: TGTGCCAGCCAGTTGACAGTCGGACCCGGGGAGCTGTTTTTT; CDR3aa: CASQLTVGPGELFF
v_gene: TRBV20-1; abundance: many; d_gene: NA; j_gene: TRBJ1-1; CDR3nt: TGCAGTGCGAGAGGCAATTACGAAGCTTTCTTT; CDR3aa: CSARGNYEAFF
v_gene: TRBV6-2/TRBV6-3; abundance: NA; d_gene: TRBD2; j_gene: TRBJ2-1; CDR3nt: TGTGCCAGCAGCAAGGGACTAGCGGGTGGGAATGAGCAGTTCTTC; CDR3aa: CASSKGLAGGNEQFF
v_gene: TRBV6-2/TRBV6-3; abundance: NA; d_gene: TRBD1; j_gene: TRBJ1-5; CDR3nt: TGTGCCAGCAGTTCCACCGGGACAGGGTTCGAGCGCAATCAGCCCCAGCATTTT; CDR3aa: CASSSTGTGFERNQPQHF
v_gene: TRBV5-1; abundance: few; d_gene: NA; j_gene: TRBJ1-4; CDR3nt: TGCGCCAGCAGCTTGCTCTACGGGGAACGTGAAAAACTGTTTTTT; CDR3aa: CASSLLYGEREKLFF
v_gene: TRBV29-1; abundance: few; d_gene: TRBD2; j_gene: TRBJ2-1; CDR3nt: TGCAGCGTTGAAAAGCTAGCGGGTAACAATGAGCAGTTCTTC; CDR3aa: CSVEKLAGNNEQFF
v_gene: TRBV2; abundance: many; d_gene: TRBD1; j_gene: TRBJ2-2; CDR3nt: TGTGCCAGCAGTACAGGGGGTAAAACGGCGAACACCGGGGAGCTGTTTTTT; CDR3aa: CASSTGGKTANTGELFF
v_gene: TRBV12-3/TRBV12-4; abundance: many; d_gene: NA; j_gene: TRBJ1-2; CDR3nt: TGTGCCAGCAGCCCCGGGACTGTCTATGGCTACACCTTC; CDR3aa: CASSPGTVYGYTF
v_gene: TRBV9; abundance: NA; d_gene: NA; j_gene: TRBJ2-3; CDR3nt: TGTGCCAGCAGCGTAGGAGGGTCTCCGACAGATACGCAGTATTTT; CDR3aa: CASSVGGSPTDTQYF
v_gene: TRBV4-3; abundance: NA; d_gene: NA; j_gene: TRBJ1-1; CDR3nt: TGCGCCAGCAGCCAAGAACCCAGGGCGTTCGCGGTGACTGAAGCTTTCTTT; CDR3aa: CASSQEPRAFAVTEAFF
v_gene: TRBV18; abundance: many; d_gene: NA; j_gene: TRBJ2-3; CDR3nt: TGTGCCAGCTCACCCAGAGCGGCAGATACGCAGTATTTT; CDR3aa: CASSPRAADTQYF
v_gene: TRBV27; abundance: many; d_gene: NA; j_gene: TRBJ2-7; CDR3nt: TGTGCCAGCAGTTTCCGCGGGCAGACCTACGAGCAGTACTTC; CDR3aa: CASSFRGQTYEQYF
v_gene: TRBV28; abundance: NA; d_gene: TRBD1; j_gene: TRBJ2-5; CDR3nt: TGTGCCAGCAGTCCGACAGGGGGGGGCCAAGAGACCCAGTACTTC; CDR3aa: CASSPTGGGQETQYF
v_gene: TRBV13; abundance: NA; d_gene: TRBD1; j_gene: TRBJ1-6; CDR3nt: TGTGCCAGCAGCTCTGGGACAGGGGATTCACCCCTCCACTTT; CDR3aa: CASSSGTGDSPLHF
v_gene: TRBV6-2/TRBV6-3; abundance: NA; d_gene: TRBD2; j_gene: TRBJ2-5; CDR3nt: TGTGCCAGCAGTTTCGGCAGCGGGAGCGAGACCCAGTACTTC; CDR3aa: CASSFGSGSETQYF
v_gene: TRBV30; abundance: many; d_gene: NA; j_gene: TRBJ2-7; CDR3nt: TGTGCCTCCAAGCAGGGGAAGAGCTACGAGCAGTACTTC; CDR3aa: CASKQGKSYEQYF
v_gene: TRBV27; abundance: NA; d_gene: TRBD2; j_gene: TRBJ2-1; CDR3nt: TGTGCCAGCAGGAACTCCGGGGCTAGCGGGAGGAATGAGCAGTTCTTC; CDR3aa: CASRNSGASGRNEQFF
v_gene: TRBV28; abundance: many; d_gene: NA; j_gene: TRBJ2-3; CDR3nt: TGTGCCAGCAGTTTATGGCGGGTTCGCGCTAGCACAGATACGCAGTATTTT; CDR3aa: CASSLWRVRASTDTQYF
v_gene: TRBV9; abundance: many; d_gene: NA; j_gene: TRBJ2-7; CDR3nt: TGTGCCAGCAGCGTAGGGGCAGGAGGAATCGAGCAGTACTTC; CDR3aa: CASSVGAGGIEQYF